A selection of T cell receptor beta chains follows, all from one sample in a study of T cells in Graves' hyperthyroidism and ophthalmopathy. TCRdb independently ran MiXCR on the multiplex PCR reads; one entry per CDR3 protein. The sample has approximately 400,000 distinct CDR3 sequences; over 11% are singletons. The sequenced sample consisted of blood. These receptors were collected from a woman aged 55-69 years with Graves' hyperthyroidism. Each CDR3 is given with its conserved first and last residue. Each record gives: D gene, V gene, CDR3 length, clone size, J gene, CDR3 DNA, CDR3 protein. D genes are given only for firm matches. A row's size may be missing; if present it is once, few, many or a size class.

.,TRBV2,15,few,TRBJ2-2,TGTGCCAGCAGTGAGCAGGGGTGGAACGCCGGGGAGCTGTTTTTT,CASSEQGWNAGELFF
.,TRBV3-1,14,many,TRBJ1-6,TGTGCCAGCAGCCACCCGGGACCGCGTTCACCCCTCCACTTT,CASSHPGPRSPLHF
.,TRBV28,15,many,TRBJ2-7,TGTGCCAGCAGTTTATTTTCGGGCGGGGTCTACGAGCAGTACTTC,CASSLFSGGVYEQYF
TRBD2,TRBV11-2,15,.,TRBJ2-1,TGTGCCAGCTCTCCGGGACTAGCGGGATGGAATGAGCAGTTCTTC,CASSPGLAGWNEQFF
.,TRBV24-1,15,many,TRBJ2-7,TGTGCCACCAGTGATCGGACGCGTAATCCCTACGAGCAGTACTTC,CATSDRTRNPYEQYF
TRBD2,TRBV2,14,many,TRBJ2-1,TGTGCCAGCAGTGCCGAACTAGCGGAAGTGGAGCAGTTCTTC,CASSAELAEVEQFF
TRBD2,TRBV18,16,many,TRBJ2-1,TGTGCCAGCTCACCCGGACTAGCGGACATCTACAATGAGCAGTTCTTC,CASSPGLADIYNEQFF
TRBD1,TRBV7-3,17,many,TRBJ2-7,TGTGCCAGCACCTTTATACGCGCCGGGACAGGGTGCTACGAGCAGTACTTC,CASTFIRAGTGCYEQYF
TRBD2,TRBV5-1,15,few,TRBJ2-5,TGCGCCAGCAGCTTGGCACTAGCGAACCAAGAGACCCAGTACTTC,CASSLALANQETQYF
TRBD2,TRBV7-6,15,many,TRBJ2-1,TGTGCCAGCGCCCGACTAGCGGGAGGCTACAATGAGCAGTTCTTC,CASARLAGGYNEQFF